This T cell receptor (beta chain) was retrieved from a study of blood T cell repertoires in COVID-19. Study overall: Specimens from acute and convalescent COVID-19 originated in the United States, Italy and Spain.

Per the original data handling: Amplification from reference gene primers served as the basis for estimated nucleated cell counts. Assay: immunoSEQ multiplex PCR; the TCRdb copy retains only in-frame clones and omits some. Clonal size and the V and J genes are those of that table, whereas D and trimming came from the DNA. The sample shows roughly 330,000 clones, around nine tenths of them seen only once. Per the germline V gene, CDR1 is SEHNR and CDR2 is FQNEAQ (reference sequence). V lost 8 bases, J lost 6 bases, and 12 bases stayed unmatched. The CDR3 has 14 amino acids. This clonotype originated in a woman aged 45-65 years with active or convalescent COVID-19. V usage is TRBV7-9 and J usage is TRBJ1-2; 7 nucleotides match TRBD1. Sequenced input: peripheral blood. CDR3 in amino acids: CASQTTGQADGYTF. CDR3 in DNA: TGTGCCAGCCAAACGACAGGGCAGGCTGATGGCTACACCTTC.